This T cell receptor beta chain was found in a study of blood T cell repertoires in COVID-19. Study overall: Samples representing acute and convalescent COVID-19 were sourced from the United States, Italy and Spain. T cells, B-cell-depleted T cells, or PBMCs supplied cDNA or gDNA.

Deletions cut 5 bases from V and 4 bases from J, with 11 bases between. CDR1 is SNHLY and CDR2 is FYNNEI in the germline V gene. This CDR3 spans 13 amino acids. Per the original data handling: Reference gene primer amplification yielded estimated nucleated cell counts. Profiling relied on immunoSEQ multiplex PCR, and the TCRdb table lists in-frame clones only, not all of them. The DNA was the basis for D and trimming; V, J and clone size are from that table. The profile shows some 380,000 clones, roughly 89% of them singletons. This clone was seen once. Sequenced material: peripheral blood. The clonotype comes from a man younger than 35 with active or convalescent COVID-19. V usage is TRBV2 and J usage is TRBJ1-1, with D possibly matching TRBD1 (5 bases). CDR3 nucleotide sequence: TGTGCCAGCAGTCTCAGGGAGGCCACTGAAGCTTTCTTT. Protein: CASSLREATEAFF.